These T cell receptor beta chains were read from a single sample in a study of shared clonotypes between healthy human individuals. Assay: immunoSEQ multiplex PCR; the TCRdb copy retains only in-frame clones and omits some. The sample lists some 2,100,000 clones, about 93% occurring once. The specimen sequenced was naive CD8+ T cells from PBMCs. These receptors came from a man younger than 30 in good health. Some clones in this sample may be carry-over from other donors' samples. Each CDR3 is given with its conserved first and last residue. A D gene is named only where the DNA matches it firmly. Clone size is shown for a subset of rows, as once, few, many or a class of expanded clone.

size	V	D	J	CDR3	DNA
once	TRBV7-9	-	TRBJ2-2	CASSFGQSNTGELFF	TGTGCCAGCAGCTTCGGACAGTCGAACACCGGGGAGCTGTTTTTT
once	TRBV15	-	TRBJ1-3	CATSRYLDPRSSGNTIYF	TGTGCCACCAGCAGATACCTGGATCCTAGGTCCTCTGGAAACACCATATATTTT
once	TRBV2	-	TRBJ2-7	CASSYQRLRSYEQYF	TGTGCCAGCAGTTACCAGCGGTTACGGTCCTACGAGCAGTACTTC
-	TRBV7-8	-	TRBJ2-7	CASSLGGGEQYF	TGTGCCAGCAGCTTAGGGGGCGGCGAGCAGTACTTC
-	TRBV19	-	TRBJ1-4	CASSTYSNEKLFF	TGTGCCAGTAGTACGTACAGCAATGAAAAACTGTTTTTT
-	TRBV27	TRBD1	TRBJ1-2	CASSLRGHGYGYTF	TGTGCCAGCAGTTTAAGGGGGCACGGCTATGGCTACACCTTC
-	TRBV9	-	TRBJ2-1	CASSEQTGFNEQFF	TGTGCCAGCAGCGAACAGACAGGCTTCAATGAGCAGTTCTTC
-	TRBV11-2	-	TRBJ2-1	CASSPDLPKNRFNEQFF	TGTGCCAGCAGCCCGGACTTACCCAAAAACCGTTTCAATGAGCAGTTCTTC
once	TRBV11-2	-	TRBJ2-7	CASSFDRSYEQYF	TGTGCCAGCAGCTTTGACAGATCCTACGAGCAGTACTTC
-	TRBV7-2	-	TRBJ2-7	CASSLLGTYEQYF	TGTGCCAGCAGCTTACTCGGAACCTACGAGCAGTACTTC
-	TRBV19	-	TRBJ2-7	CASSITPRASYEQYF	TGTGCCAGTAGTATCACTCCTCGGGCTTCCTACGAGCAGTACTTC
-	TRBV15	-	TRBJ2-1	CATSRDRDSGGPYNEQFF	TGTGCCACCAGCAGAGATCGGGACTCTGGAGGCCCCTACAATGAGCAGTTCTTC
once	TRBV19	TRBD1	TRBJ1-1	CASSTDGDRLNTEAFF	TGTGCCAGTAGTACGGATGGGGACAGGCTTAACACTGAAGCTTTCTTT
-	TRBV27	-	TRBJ2-1	CASTQEVYNEQFF	TGTGCCAGCACTCAGGAGGTCTACAATGAGCAGTTCTTC
-	TRBV5-6	-	TRBJ2-1	CASSFVRAEQFF	TGTGCCAGCAGCTTCGTCCGCGCTGAGCAGTTCTTC
-	TRBV4-1	-	TRBJ2-7	CASSQDKKGSYEQYF	TGCGCCAGCAGCCAAGATAAAAAGGGTTCCTACGAGCAGTACTTC
-	TRBV28	-	TRBJ2-7	CASSLTGPGEQYF	TGTGCCAGCAGTTTAACAGGGCCTGGCGAGCAGTACTTC
-	TRBV18	TRBD1	TRBJ2-7	CASSRDSYEQYF	TGTGCCAGCTCACGGGACAGTTACGAGCAGTACTTC
once	TRBV6-1	-	TRBJ2-6	CASSELHSGANVLTF	TGTGCCAGCAGTGAACTCCACTCTGGGGCCAACGTCCTGACTTTC
-	TRBV28	TRBD1	TRBJ2-7	CASTYPGQGARGVLGEQYF	TGTGCCAGCACCTACCCGGGACAGGGGGCCCGGGGTGTTCTGGGGGAGCAGTACTTC
-	TRBV7-8	-	TRBJ2-2	CASSPWDIGGTGELFF	TGTGCCAGCAGCCCTTGGGACATTGGGGGCACCGGGGAGCTGTTTTTT
-	TRBV6-1	-	TRBJ2-7	CAIMRGYEQYF	TGTGCCATAATGAGGGGTTACGAGCAGTACTTC
-	TRBV7-6	-	TRBJ2-5	CASIPRGAKVTQYF	TGTGCCAGCATCCCAAGGGGCGCGAAGGTGACCCAGTACTTC
-	TRBV5-8	-	TRBJ2-7	CASSFGPSTTYEQYF	TGTGCCAGCAGCTTCGGACCCTCGACCACCTACGAGCAGTACTTC
once	TRBV6-1	-	TRBJ2-7	CASSEERGTYEQYF	TGTGCCAGCAGTGAAGAAAGGGGGACCTACGAGCAGTACTTC
-	TRBV7-9	TRBD2	TRBJ2-3	CALGWASGRSGPSTDTQYF	TGTGCCCTCGGTTGGGCTAGCGGGAGGTCTGGACCAAGCACAGATACGCAGTATTTT
-	TRBV25-1	-	TRBJ1-1	CASSDSIHNTEAFF	TGTGCCAGCAGTGATAGCATCCACAACACTGAAGCTTTCTTT
-	TRBV30	-	TRBJ2-3	CAWSAPIRIRTDTQYF	TGTGCCTGGAGTGCACCGATAAGAATACGCACAGATACGCAGTATTTT